These 4 T cell receptor beta chains originate from one sample sequenced in a study of Graves' ophthalmopathy and Graves' hyperthyroidism. Amplifying from RNA transcripts, the study obtained TCR beta CDR3 regions. First-round RT-PCR relied on HTBI primers, and a second-round multiplex PCR came next. TCRdb itself ran the multiplex PCR reads through MiXCR, one entry per CDR3 protein. The sample records approximately 700,000 distinct CDR3 sequences, over 40% being singletons. The sequencing input was peripheral blood. These receptors originate from an adult man with Graves' ophthalmopathy.

This clonotype was picked up many times. The V and J genes are TRBV7-8 and TRBJ1-1, with TRBD1 matching 10 bases. Germline CDR1 is SGHVS and CDR2 is FQNEAQ. The CDR3 is made up of 15 amino acids. The junction had 6 bases not matched to a gene; V was cut back by 2 bases and J by 6 bases. In nucleotides, the CDR3 is TGTGCCAGCAGCTTAAAGACAGGGGGCATGGCTGAAGCTTTCTTT. Its translation: CASSLKTGGMAEAFF.

Details on this clonotype: A read error may be the cause here, since a much bigger clone is one base away. This chain joins TRBV7-9 and TRBJ2-7, with 9 nucleotides matching TRBD1. This CDR3 has 13 amino acids. The junction had 2 bases not matched to a gene; V was cut back by 5 bases and J by 3 bases. Germline CDR1 and CDR2: SEHNR and FQNEAQ (reference sequence). The CDR3 reads CASSPTGGYEQYV. CDR3 coding DNA: TGTGCCAGCAGCCCGACAGGGGGCTACGAGCAGTACGTC.

The chain links TRBV5-6 to TRBJ2-3; D not certain. The CDR3 has 15 residues. The V end lost 1 base, the J end lost 3 bases, and 12 bases lay between the germline ends. Germline CDR1 and CDR2: SGHDT and YYEEEE. Here the CDR3 reads CASSLQGLGTDTQYF. The CDR3 nucleotides are TGTGCCAGCAGCTTGCAAGGGTTAGGAACAGATACGCAGTATTTT.

Details on this clonotype: A read error is possible here, since a much larger clone lies one base away. The final CDR3 position lacks the conserved phenylalanine or tryptophan, pointing to a likely read error. V gene TRBV12-3 or TRBV12-4 combines with J gene TRBJ1-2, with D possibly TRBD1 on 5 matching bases. The CDR3 sequence is 12 residues long. The ends were cut back, 6 bases at V and 8 bases at J, with 13 bases in the middle. The CDR3 reads CASRRDSKGYTS. CDR3 nucleotide sequence: TGTGCCAGCAGACGAGACAGCAAGGGCTACACCTCC.